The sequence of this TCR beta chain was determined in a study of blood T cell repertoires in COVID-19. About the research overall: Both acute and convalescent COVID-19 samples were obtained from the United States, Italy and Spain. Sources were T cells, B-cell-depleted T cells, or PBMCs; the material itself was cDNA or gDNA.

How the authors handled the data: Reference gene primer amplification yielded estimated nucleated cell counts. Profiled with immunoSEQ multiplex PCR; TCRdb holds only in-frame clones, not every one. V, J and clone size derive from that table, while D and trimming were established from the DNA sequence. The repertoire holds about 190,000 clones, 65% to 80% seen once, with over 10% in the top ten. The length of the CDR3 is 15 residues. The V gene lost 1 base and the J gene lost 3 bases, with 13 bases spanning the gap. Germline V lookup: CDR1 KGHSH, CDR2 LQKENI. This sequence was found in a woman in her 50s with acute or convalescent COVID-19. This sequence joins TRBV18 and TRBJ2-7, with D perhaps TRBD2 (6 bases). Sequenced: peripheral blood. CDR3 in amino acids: CASSPQEGTLYEQYF. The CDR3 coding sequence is TGTGCCAGCTCACCACAAGAAGGGACTCTCTACGAGCAGTACTTC.